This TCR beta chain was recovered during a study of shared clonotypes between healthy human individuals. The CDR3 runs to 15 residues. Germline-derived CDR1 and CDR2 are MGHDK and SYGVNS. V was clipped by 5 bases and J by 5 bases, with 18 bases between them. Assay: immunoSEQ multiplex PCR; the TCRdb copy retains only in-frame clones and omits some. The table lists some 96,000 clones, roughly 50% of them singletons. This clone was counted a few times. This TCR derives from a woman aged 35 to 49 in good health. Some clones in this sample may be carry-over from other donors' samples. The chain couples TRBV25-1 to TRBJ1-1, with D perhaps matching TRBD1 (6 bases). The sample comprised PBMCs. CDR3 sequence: CASSNLQGGNTEAFF. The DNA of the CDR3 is TGTGCCAGCAGTAATCTACAGGGTGGGAATACTGAAGCTTTCTTT.